This T cell receptor (beta chain) was found in a study of CXCR3-negative and CXCR3-positive naive CD8 T cells. Study results and caveats: Both naive subsets, CXCR3-negative and CXCR3-positive, displayed similar TRBV-TRBJ usage, unlike memory cells. Naive CXCR3-positive cells had TRB CDR3s more hydrophobic than those of CXCR3-negative naive cells.

UMI-tagged TRB cDNA libraries were built via 5' RACE. After re-calling the 5' RACE reads, TCRdb lists one entry per CDR3 protein, DNA absent. This sample's table reports about 45,000 distinct CDR3 sequences. The CDR3 sequence is 12 residues long. Germline CDR1 SQVTM, CDR2 ANQGSEA. Naive CD8+ T cells displayed a CD45RO-CCR7+CD27+CD95- phenotype. With respect to this clonotype: As yet, its antigen is unknown.

This TCR was sampled from a human donor in good health. Some clones in this sample may be carry-over from other donors' samples. The sequencing sample was made of naive CXCR3- CD8+ T cells from blood. The subset denotes: CD45RO-CCR7+CD27+CD95- naive CD8+ T cells lacking CXCR3 (TNR3-). This chain uses TRBV29-1 with TRBJ1-1; the TRBD1 assignment by TCRdb is unverifiable without DNA. CDR3 residues: CSAWTGAGEAFF.